Below are 4 T cell receptor beta chains sequenced from a single sample in a study of Ad26.COV2.S vaccination and SARS-CoV-2 variants. Repertoires were generated with immunoSEQ multiplex PCR, while TCRdb's copy carries only in-frame clones and drops some. There are about 330,000 clones in the sample; 85% to 90% occur only once, and 5.5% lies in the top ten. As to treatment: some 20 received Ad26.COV2.S at low or high dose, single or two shots; several received placebo; per-sample allocation not given. Sampling happened 63 days after the first vaccine or placebo injection. The material was peripheral blood, obtained in a trial of Ad26.COV2.S vaccine versus placebo. Every receptor here comes from a person aged 18-60 years who received the Ad26.COV2.S COVID-19 vaccine or a placebo.

This chain joins TRBV7-9 and TRBJ1-5; the D gene is possibly TRBD1 (6 bases). This CDR3 has 16 amino acids. Trimming pared 5 bases from V and 1 base from J, leaving 15 bases between. The germline V gene encodes CDR1 SEHNR and CDR2 FQNEAQ (reference sequence). The CDR3 region is CASSRGSGTSNQPQHF. CDR3 DNA: TGTGCCAGCAGCCGAGGTTCCGGGACAAGCAATCAGCCCCAGCATTTT.

The rearrangement links TRBV4-3 to TRBJ2-2, with a tentative D call TRBD1 (5 bases). The germline gives CDR1 LGHNA, CDR2 YSLEER. CDR3 length: 15 amino acids. The germline V and J ends were trimmed by 0 bases and 5 bases, with 10 bases remaining between them. The CDR3 protein is CASSQDWGQTGELFF. For the CDR3, the DNA is TGCGCCAGCAGCCAAGATTGGGGCCAGACCGGGGAGCTGTTTTTT.

The chain employs TRBV7-9 and TRBJ1-3; maybe TRBD1 (5 bases). The CDR3 runs to 16 residues. Germline-derived CDR1 and CDR2 are SEHNR and FQNEAQ (reference sequence). The V gene lost 6 bases and the J gene lost 0 bases, with 15 bases spanning the gap. CDR3 nucleotides: TGTGCCAGCAGACCCAGGGACGGAAGCTCTGGAAACACCATATATTTT. Translated: CASRPRDGSSGNTIYF. Filled out from reference TRBV7-9 and TRBJ1-3, the complete variable domain reads DTGVSQNPRHKITKRGQNVTFRCDPISEHNRLYWYRQTLGQGPEFLTYFQNEAQLEKSRLLSDRFSAERPKGSFSTLEIQRTEQGDSAMYLCASRPRDGSSGNTIYFGEGSWLTVV.

The V call is TRBV5-6, the J call TRBJ2-3, with no clear D. Germline CDR1 and CDR2: SGHDT and YYEEEE. This CDR3 contains 13 residues. Trimming shortened V by 0 bases and J by 0 bases, and 2 bases separated the two germline ends. DNA of the CDR3: TGTGCCAGCAGCTTGGTGAGCACAGATACGCAGTATTTT. Its protein is CASSLVSTDTQYF. The variable domain in full, completed from reference TRBV5-6 and TRBJ2-3, reads DAGVTQSPTHLIKTRGQQVTLRCSPKSGHDTVSWYQQALGQGPQFIFQYYEEEERQRGNFPDRFSGHQFPNYSSELNVNALLLGDSALYLCASSLVSTDTQYFGPGTRLTVL.